The next 19 T cell receptor beta chains were all read from a single sample in a study of T cell responses to AZD1222 COVID-19 vaccine. Measured with immunoSEQ multiplex PCR; TCRdb has only the in-frame clones, and not every one. The sample shows over 120,000 clones, 93% of them seen only once. Here the sequenced sample was peripheral blood, taken on day 0 of AZD1222 vaccination. Receptors originate from an adult in good health.

Concerning this clone itself: Other DNA sequences in this specimen translate into the identical CDR3. The genes are TRBV19 and TRBJ1-1; 8 nucleotides align to TRBD1. The CDR3 sequence is 14 residues long. V shed 5 bases, J shed 2 bases, and the junction held 4 bases outside the gene matches. CDR1 LNHDA and CDR2 SQIVND come from the germline V gene (reference sequence). In DNA form, the CDR3 reads TGTGCCAGTAGTTATCAGGGGGCTAACACTGAAGCTTTCTTT. Protein product: CASSYQGANTEAFF.

The chain employs TRBV11-2 and TRBJ2-7; no clear D. Looked up from germline, CDR1 is SGHAT and CDR2 is FQNNGV. V was cut by 4 bases and J by 2 bases, with 18 bases left in between. CDR3 size: 16 residues. This chain's CDR3 is CASSSLRKIPTYEQYF. Written as DNA, the CDR3 is TGTGCCAGCAGCTCACTTAGGAAAATTCCTACCTACGAGCAGTACTTC.

CDR3 nucleotide sequence: TGCAGCTGTAGGACAGGGGGCGCCGATACTGAAGCTTTCTTT. Translation: CSCRTGGADTEAFF. V gene TRBV29-1 combines with J gene TRBJ1-1; TRBD1 matches 11 bases. The CDR3 is made up of 14 amino acids. Germline V gives CDR1 SQVTM, CDR2 ANQGSEA. V trimming: 8 bases; J trimming: 5 bases; junction bases outside the gene matches: 10. Variable domain in full (rest from reference TRBV29-1 and TRBJ1-1): SAVISQKPSRDICQRGTSLTIQCQVDSQVTMMFWYRQQPGQSLTLIATANQGSEATYESGFVIDKFPISRPNLTFSTLTVSNMSPEDSSIYLCSCRTGGADTEAFFGQGTRLTVV.

This chain links TRBV12-5 with TRBJ2-3; the match to TRBD2 covers 8 bases. The CDR3 contains 16 residues. Germline V gives CDR1 LGHNT, CDR2 FRNRAP. V lost 0 bases, J lost 3 bases, and 5 bases stayed unmatched. CDR3 protein: CASGLVLQRETDTQYF. As DNA, the CDR3 is TGTGCTAGTGGTTTGGTACTACAGCGGGAGACAGATACGCAGTATTTT.

This clone has just one count. The chain combines TRBV3-1 (or the pseudogene TRBV3-2) with TRBJ2-2, with TRBD1 as a possible D gene (6 bases). In germline, CDR1 is LGHDT, CDR2 YNNKEL (reference sequence). V was trimmed by 4 bases and J by 4 bases, leaving 13 bases between them. This CDR3 has 15 residues. The CDR3 sequence: CASSLQGGSTGELFF. CDR3 DNA: TGTGCCAGCAGCCTTCAAGGGGGTAGCACCGGGGAGCTGTTTTTT.

This sequence joins TRBV27 and TRBJ1-1; D is ambiguous. The length of the CDR3 is 14 residues. Germline assignment: CDR1 MNHEY and CDR2 SMNVEV (reference sequence). The V end was cut by 6 bases, the J end by 8 bases, with 19 bases between. In DNA, the CDR3 is TGTGCCAGCAGCTCCCTCGACACGCATGGCGAAGCTTTCTTT. It codes for CASSSLDTHGEAFF.

The chain recombines TRBV4-1 with TRBJ2-7; TRBD2 matches at 9 bases. The germline V gene encodes CDR1 MGHRA and CDR2 YSYEKL. V shed 1 base and J 3 bases; nucleotides not matched to a gene: 16. The CDR3 consists of 19 residues. CDR3 DNA: TGCGCCAGCAGCCAAGGCTCCCGCGGGGCTAGCGGGAATCTCTACGAGCAGTACTTC. This translates into CASSQGSRGASGNLYEQYF.

The chain links TRBV5-1 to TRBJ2-7; D could derive from TRBD1 or TRBD2 (5 bases each). Germline V gene sequence: CDR1 SGHRS, CDR2 YFSETQ. V was shortened by 1 base and J by 4 bases, with 15 bases between the two germline ends. The CDR3 sequence is 15 residues long. The CDR3 sequence: CASSLFRGVRYEQYF. In DNA, the CDR3 is TGCGCCAGCAGCTTGTTTAGAGGGGTGAGGTACGAGCAGTACTTC.

This rearrangement joins TRBV6-5 to TRBJ1-1; D is uncertain. The CDR3 is 12 amino acids. Germline CDR1 reads MNHEY; CDR2 reads SVGAGI. V gave up 5 bases and J gave up 2 bases, with 6 bases separating them. The CDR3 DNA is TGTGCCAGCAGTCAGACAAACACTGAAGCTTTCTTT. This gives the protein CASSQTNTEAFF.

This rearrangement joins TRBV5-1 to TRBJ2-2, with no clear D. The CDR3 covers 15 residues. CDR1 and CDR2 (germline): SGHRS, YFSETQ. The V end lost 4 bases, the J end lost 0 bases, and 10 bases lay between the germline ends. This chain's CDR3 is CASSLEPANTGELFF. DNA for the CDR3: TGCGCCAGCAGCCTGGAACCCGCGAACACCGGGGAGCTGTTTTTT.

The chain carries TRBV7-6 and TRBJ2-1, with D perhaps TRBD1 (5 bases). In germline, CDR1 is SGHVS, CDR2 FNYEAQ. There are 16 residues in the CDR3. Deletions cut 0 bases from V and 3 bases from J, with 12 bases between. The CDR3 sequence is CASSLAYGQVYNEQFF. CDR3 in DNA: TGTGCCAGCAGCTTAGCTTATGGACAAGTCTACAATGAGCAGTTCTTC.

This chain links TRBV19 with TRBJ2-3, with D possibly matching TRBD2 (6 bases). This CDR3 has 14 residues. Germline V gene sequence: CDR1 LNHDA, CDR2 SQIVND (reference sequence). V shed 4 bases and J shed 2 bases, with 10 bases lying between them. The CDR3 region has the DNA TGTGCCAGTAGTAAGGGACTCTTCACAGATACGCAGTATTTT. Translated, it gives CASSKGLFTDTQYF.

The CDR3 sequence is CASSPQVNSYNEQFF. CDR3 nucleotide sequence: TGTGCCAGCAGCCCTCAGGTAAATTCCTACAATGAGCAGTTCTTC. The V call is TRBV5-6, the J call TRBJ2-1; the D is unclear. The CDR3 totals 15 residues. With 4 bases removed from V and 1 base from J, the gap between germline ends came to 12 bases. Germline CDR1 SGHDT, CDR2 YYEEEE.

The gene calls are TRBV19 and TRBJ1-6; 9 nucleotides align to TRBD1. The CDR3 loop spans 17 amino acids. Germline-derived CDR1 and CDR2 are LNHDA and SQIVND (reference sequence). The V and J ends lost 6 bases and 6 bases, in that order; junction bases with no gene match: 12. CDR3 in amino acids: CASRNPGTGKINSPLHF. CDR3 coding DNA: TGTGCCAGTAGGAATCCCGGGACAGGGAAGATTAATTCACCCCTCCACTTT.

V usage is TRBV5-1 and J usage is TRBJ1-6; 7 bases map to TRBD1. Losses at the gene ends were 7 bases for V and 7 bases for J; bases not matched to a gene: 11. This CDR3 has 15 amino acids. CDR1 and CDR2 (germline): SGHRS, YFSETQ. CDR3 residues: CASQSTGSGNSPLHF. CDR3 in DNA: TGCGCCAGCCAATCGACAGGGTCGGGAAATTCACCCCTCCACTTT.

A single count supports this clone. V gene TRBV19 combines with J gene TRBJ2-7; D possibly corresponds to TRBD2 (6 bases). The CDR3 sequence is 13 residues long. From germline, CDR1 is LNHDA and CDR2 SQIVND (reference sequence). The ends were cut back, 1 base at V and 6 bases at J, with 10 bases in the middle. CDR3 protein: CASSIGRRGEQYF. The CDR3 coding sequence is TGTGCCAGTAGTATAGGGAGGAGGGGCGAGCAGTACTTC.

This clone came up a few times. The genes are TRBV29-1 and TRBJ2-7; D uncertain. The V gene lost 4 bases and the J gene lost 5 bases, with 15 bases spanning the gap. From germline, CDR1 is SQVTM and CDR2 ANQGSEA. The CDR3 length is 13 residues. The CDR3 here is CSVAGSRFDEQYF. The DNA for the CDR3 is TGCAGCGTTGCAGGATCTCGATTCGACGAGCAGTACTTC.

The chain recombines TRBV4-1 with TRBJ2-2, with 10 nucleotides matching TRBD2. V gave up 1 base and J gave up 6 bases; unmatched junction bases: 5. CDR1 MGHRA and CDR2 YSYEKL come from the germline V gene. This CDR3 region has 16 residues. The CDR3, as DNA: TGCGCCAGCAGCCAAGGGCTAGCGGGAGTAGCCGGGGAGCTGTTTTTT. Translation gives CASSQGLAGVAGELFF.

The J gene is TRBJ1-1, the V gene TRBV28; 9 bases fit TRBD1. The junction had 9 bases not matched to a gene; V was cut back by 2 bases and J by 8 bases. The CDR3 is made up of 15 amino acids. Germline lookup yields CDR1 MDHEN and CDR2 SYDVKM. The CDR3 here is CASSLHPGQGQEAFF. Written as DNA, the CDR3 is TGTGCCAGCAGTTTACACCCGGGACAGGGTCAGGAAGCTTTCTTT.